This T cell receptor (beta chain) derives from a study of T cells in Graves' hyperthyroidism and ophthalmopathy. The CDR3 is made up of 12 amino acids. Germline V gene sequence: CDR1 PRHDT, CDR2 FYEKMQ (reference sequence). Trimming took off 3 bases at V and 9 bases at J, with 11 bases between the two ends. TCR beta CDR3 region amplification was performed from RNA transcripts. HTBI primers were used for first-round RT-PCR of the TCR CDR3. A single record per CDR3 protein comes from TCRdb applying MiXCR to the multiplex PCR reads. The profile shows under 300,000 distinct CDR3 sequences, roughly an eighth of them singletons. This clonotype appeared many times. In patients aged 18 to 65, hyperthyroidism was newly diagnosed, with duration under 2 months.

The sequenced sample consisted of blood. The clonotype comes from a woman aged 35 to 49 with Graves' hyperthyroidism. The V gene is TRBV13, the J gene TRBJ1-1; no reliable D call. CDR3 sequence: CASSLGSDKAFF. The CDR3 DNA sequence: TGTGCCAGCAGCTTGGGGTCAGACAAAGCTTTCTTT.